This TCR beta chain was identified during a study of response to subunit inactivated influenza vaccine. Trimming took off 5 bases at V and 8 bases at J, with 13 bases between the two ends. Germline values: CDR1 MNHEY, CDR2 SMNVEV (reference sequence). The CDR3 is made up of 13 amino acids. About this clonotype: Its target is not known.

Each CDR3 protein is one row after TCRdb ran MiXCR on the RT-PCR reads. The top ten hold approximately 3% of the sample, which has 500,000 or so distinct CDR3 sequences, 16% seen once. Study-level results: It was suggested by the authors that few new T cells are recruited by each seasonal influenza vaccination.

V and J are TRBV27 and TRBJ2-4; no definite D call. This sample comprised CD4+ T cells sorted from PBMCs, obtained around 2 years after vaccination. The source is a man in his fifties or sixties who received an inactivated influenza vaccine. The CDR3 sequence: CASSPQSLHIQYF. In DNA, the CDR3 is TGTGCCAGCAGTCCCCAGAGTTTACACATTCAGTACTTC.